This TCR beta chain was recovered during a study of cytotoxic CD8 clonotypes in ibrutinib-treated CLL. Looking at the study overall: The patient breakdown showed more than nine relapsed/refractory and approximately 14 treatment-naive cases, with approximately 18 IGHV unmutated. Response samples came after a median about 13 months of treatment, range 6 to 36.

Trimming pared 8 bases from V and 0 bases from J, leaving 11 bases between. Germline CDR1 and CDR2: MNHEY and SMNVEV (reference sequence). This CDR3 is 13 amino acids long. The table came from immunoSEQ multiplex PCR; TCRdb's copy has only in-frame clones and leaves some out. The sample records fewer than 200,000 clones, under 85% being singletons. Source: PBMCs, taken after 24 months of ibrutinib treatment. This receptor was taken from a human donor with chronic lymphocytic leukemia. The chain links TRBV27 to TRBJ2-7, with D uncertain. The CDR3 loop is CASGLASSYEQYF. The CDR3 nucleotides read TGTGCCAGCGGCCTGGCGTCCTCCTACGAGCAGTACTTC.